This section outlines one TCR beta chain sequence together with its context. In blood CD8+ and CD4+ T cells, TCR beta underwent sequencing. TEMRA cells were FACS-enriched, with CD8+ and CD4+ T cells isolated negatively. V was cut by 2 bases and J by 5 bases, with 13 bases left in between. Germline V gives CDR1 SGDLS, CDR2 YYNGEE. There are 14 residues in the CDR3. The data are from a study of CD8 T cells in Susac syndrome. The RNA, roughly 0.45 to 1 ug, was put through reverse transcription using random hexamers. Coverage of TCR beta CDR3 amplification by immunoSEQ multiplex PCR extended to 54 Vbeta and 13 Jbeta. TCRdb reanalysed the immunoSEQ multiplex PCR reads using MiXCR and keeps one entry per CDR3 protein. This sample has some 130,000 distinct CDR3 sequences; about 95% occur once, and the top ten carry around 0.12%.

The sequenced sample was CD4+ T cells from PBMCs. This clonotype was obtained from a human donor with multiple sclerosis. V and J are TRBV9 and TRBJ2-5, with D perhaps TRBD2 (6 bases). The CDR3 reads CASSVGLPRETQYF. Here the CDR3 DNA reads TGTGCCAGCAGCGTGGGACTTCCCAGGGAGACCCAGTACTTC.